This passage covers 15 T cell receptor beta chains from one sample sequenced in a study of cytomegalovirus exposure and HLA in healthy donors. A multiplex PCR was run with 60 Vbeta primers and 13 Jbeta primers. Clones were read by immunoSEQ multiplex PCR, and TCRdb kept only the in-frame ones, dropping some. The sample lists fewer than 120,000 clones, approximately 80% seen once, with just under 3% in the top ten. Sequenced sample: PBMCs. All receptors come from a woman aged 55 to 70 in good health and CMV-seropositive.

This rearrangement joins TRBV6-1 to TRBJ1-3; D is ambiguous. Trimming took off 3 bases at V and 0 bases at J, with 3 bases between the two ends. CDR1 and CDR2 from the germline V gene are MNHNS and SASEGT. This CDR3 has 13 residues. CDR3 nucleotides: TGTGCCAGCAGTGATTACTCTGGAAACACCATATATTTT. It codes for CASSDYSGNTIYF.

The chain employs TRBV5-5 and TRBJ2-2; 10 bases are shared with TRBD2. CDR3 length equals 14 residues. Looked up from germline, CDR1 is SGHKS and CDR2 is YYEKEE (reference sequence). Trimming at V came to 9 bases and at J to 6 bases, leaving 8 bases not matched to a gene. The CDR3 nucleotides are TGTGCCACCTCTAGCGGGAGTCTGCCCGGGGAGCTGTTTTTT. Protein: CATSSGSLPGELFF.

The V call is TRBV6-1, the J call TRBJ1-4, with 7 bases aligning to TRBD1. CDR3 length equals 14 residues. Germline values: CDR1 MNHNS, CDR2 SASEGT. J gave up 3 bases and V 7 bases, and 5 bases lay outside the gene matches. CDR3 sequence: CASKKTGSNEKLFF. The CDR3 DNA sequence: TGTGCCAGCAAAAAGACAGGGTCTAATGAAAAACTGTTTTTT.

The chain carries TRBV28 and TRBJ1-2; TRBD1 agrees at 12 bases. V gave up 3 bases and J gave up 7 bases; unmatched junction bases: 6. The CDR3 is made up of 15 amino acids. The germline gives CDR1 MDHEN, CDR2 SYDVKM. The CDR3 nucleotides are TGTGCCAGCAGTTTGCCGGGACAGGGGGCGAGTGGCTACACCTTC. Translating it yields CASSLPGQGASGYTF.

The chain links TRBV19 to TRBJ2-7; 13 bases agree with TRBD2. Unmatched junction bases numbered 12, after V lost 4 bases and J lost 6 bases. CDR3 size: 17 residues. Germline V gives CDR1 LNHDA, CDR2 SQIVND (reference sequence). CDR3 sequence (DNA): TGTGCCAGTAGTAGGACTAGCGGGAGTGTAATCCCTATCGAGCAGTACTTC. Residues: CASSRTSGSVIPIEQYF.

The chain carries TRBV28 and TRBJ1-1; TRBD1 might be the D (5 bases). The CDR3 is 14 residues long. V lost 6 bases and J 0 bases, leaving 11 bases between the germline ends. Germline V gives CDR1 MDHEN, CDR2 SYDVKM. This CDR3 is CASSPGHMNTEAFF. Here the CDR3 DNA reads TGTGCCAGCAGCCCCGGACACATGAACACTGAAGCTTTCTTT. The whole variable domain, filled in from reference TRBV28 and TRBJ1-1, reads DVKVTQSSRYLVKRTGEKVFLECVQDMDHENMFWYRQDPGLGLRLIYFSYDVKMKEKGDIPEGYSVSREKKERFSLILESASTNQTSMYLCASSPGHMNTEAFFGQGTRLTVV.

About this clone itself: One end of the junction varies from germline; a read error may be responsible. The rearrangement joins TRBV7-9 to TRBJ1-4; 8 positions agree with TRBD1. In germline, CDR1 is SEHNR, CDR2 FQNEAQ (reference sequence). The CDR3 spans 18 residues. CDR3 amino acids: CSSSTRQGMIRDNEKLFF. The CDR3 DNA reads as TGTTCCAGCAGCACCCGACAGGGGATGATCCGGGATAATGAAAAACTGTTTTTT.

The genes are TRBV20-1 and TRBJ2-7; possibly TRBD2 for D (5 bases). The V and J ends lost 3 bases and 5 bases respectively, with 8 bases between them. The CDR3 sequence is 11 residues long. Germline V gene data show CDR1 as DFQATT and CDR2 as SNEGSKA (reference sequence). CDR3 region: CSASRRDEQYF. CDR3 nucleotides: TGCAGTGCTAGTCGGCGGGACGAGCAGTACTTC.

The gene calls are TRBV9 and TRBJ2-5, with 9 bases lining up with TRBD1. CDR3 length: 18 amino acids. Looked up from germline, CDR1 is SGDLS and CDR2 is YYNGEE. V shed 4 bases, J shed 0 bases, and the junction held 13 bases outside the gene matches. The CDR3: CASSPRTGDKIYQETQYF. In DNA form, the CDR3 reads TGTGCCAGCAGCCCCAGGACAGGGGACAAAATTTACCAAGAGACCCAGTACTTC. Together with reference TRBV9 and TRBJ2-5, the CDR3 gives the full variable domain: DSGVTQTPKHLITATGQRVTLRCSPRSGDLSVYWYQQSLDQGLQFLIQYYNGEERAKGNILERFSAQQFPDLHSELNLSSLELGDSALYFCASSPRTGDKIYQETQYFGPGTRLLVL.

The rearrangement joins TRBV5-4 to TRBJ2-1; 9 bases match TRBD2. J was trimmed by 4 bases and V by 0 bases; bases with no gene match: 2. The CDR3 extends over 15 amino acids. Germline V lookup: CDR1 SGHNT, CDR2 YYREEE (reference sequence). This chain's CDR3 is CASSLGLAVYNEQFF. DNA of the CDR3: TGTGCCAGCAGCTTGGGACTAGCGGTATACAATGAGCAGTTCTTC.

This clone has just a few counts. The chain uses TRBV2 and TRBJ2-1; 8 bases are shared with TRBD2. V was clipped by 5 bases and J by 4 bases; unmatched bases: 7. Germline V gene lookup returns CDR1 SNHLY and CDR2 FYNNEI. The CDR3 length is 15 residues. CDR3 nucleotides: TGTGCCAGCAGTCGGGGGGGACTCCTATACAATGAGCAGTTCTTC. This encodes CASSRGGLLYNEQFF.

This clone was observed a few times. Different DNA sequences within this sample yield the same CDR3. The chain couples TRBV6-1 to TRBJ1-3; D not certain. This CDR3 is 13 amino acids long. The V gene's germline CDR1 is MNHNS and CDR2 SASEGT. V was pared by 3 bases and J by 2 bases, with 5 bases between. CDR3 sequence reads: CASSDPTGNTIYF. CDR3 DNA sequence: TGTGCCAGCAGTGACCCAACTGGAAACACCATATATTTT.

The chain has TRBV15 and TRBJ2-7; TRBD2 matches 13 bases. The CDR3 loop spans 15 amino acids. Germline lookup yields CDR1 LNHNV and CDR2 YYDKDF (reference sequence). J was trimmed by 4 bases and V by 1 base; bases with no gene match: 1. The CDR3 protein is CATSRGTSGSYEQYF. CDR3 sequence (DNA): TGTGCCACCAGCAGAGGGACTAGCGGGAGTTACGAGCAGTACTTC.

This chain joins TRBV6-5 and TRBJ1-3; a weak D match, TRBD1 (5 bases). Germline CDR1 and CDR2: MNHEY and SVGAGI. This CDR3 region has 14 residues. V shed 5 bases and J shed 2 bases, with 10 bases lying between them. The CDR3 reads CASSPSGPGNTIYF. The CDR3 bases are TGTGCCAGCAGTCCATCAGGGCCTGGAAACACCATATATTTT.

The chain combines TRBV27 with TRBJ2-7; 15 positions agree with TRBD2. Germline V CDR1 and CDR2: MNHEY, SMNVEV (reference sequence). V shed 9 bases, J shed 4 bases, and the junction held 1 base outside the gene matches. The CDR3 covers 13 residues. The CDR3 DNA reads TGTGCCAGTGGGACTAGCGGGAGGTACGAGCAGTACTTC. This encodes CASGTSGRYEQYF.